The 8 T cell receptor beta chains presented below share a single source sample, sequenced in a study of OX40 agonist ivuxolimab in advanced cancers. Profiled with immunoSEQ multiplex PCR; TCRdb holds only in-frame clones, not every one. The sample carries 30,000 to 40,000 clones, more than 60% recorded once. Sample: CD4+ or CD8+ T cells sorted from blood, taken in a trial of the OX40 agonist ivuxolimab. The receptors originated from an adult with an advanced solid tumor such as melanoma, head and neck, liver or kidney cancer.

J is TRBJ1-2 and V is TRBV19; TRBD1 might be the D (5 bases). The V gene lost 3 bases and the J gene lost 1 base, with 6 bases spanning the gap. In germline, CDR1 is LNHDA, CDR2 SQIVND (reference sequence). CDR3 size: 13 residues. In DNA, the CDR3 is TGTGCCAGTAGTATTGACAGTAACTATGGCTACACCTTC. It yields the protein CASSIDSNYGYTF.

CDR3 nucleotide sequence: TGCGCCAGCATTAGTGGGACCAACACCGGGGAGCTGTTTTTT. This codes for CASISGTNTGELFF. The J gene is TRBJ2-2, the V gene TRBV5-1, with D possibly called TRBD1 or TRBD2 (5 bases each). Germline values: CDR1 SGHRS, CDR2 YFSETQ. The CDR3 totals 14 residues. V was cut by 6 bases and J by 2 bases, with 11 bases left in between.

This chain links TRBV10-1 with TRBJ1-3; unclear D gene. The CDR3 runs 15 residues. Germline lookup yields CDR1 WNHNN and CDR2 SYGVQD (reference sequence). The V end was cut by 3 bases, the J end by 0 bases, with 9 bases between. This chain's CDR3 is CASSDPRSSGNTIYF. The CDR3 DNA reads TGCGCCAGCAGTGACCCGCGGAGCTCTGGAAACACCATATATTTT.

The chain links TRBV28 to TRBJ2-1; the D call may be TRBD1 or TRBD2 (5 bases each). The CDR3 contains 16 residues. The ends were cut back, 4 bases at V and 13 bases at J, with 26 bases in the middle. Germline assignment: CDR1 MDHEN and CDR2 SYDVKM. The CDR3 is CASSSSFLGQGEGQFF. The DNA of the CDR3 is TGTGCCAGCAGTTCGAGCTTCTTAGGGCAGGGAGAGGGTCAGTTCTTC.

The genes are TRBV29-1 and TRBJ2-3; perhaps TRBD2 as D (6 bases). V shed 4 bases and J shed 5 bases, with 16 bases lying between them. Germline V gives CDR1 SQVTM, CDR2 ANQGSEA. The CDR3 covers 14 residues. The CDR3 loop reads CSVVWGDFVDTQYF. As DNA, the CDR3 is TGCAGCGTTGTGTGGGGGGACTTCGTAGATACGCAGTATTTT.

The V gene is TRBV7-8, the J gene TRBJ1-2; no clear D gene. Deletions cut 5 bases from V and 2 bases from J, with 15 bases between. The germline gives CDR1 SGHVS, CDR2 FQNEAQ. The CDR3 is 15 amino acids. CDR3 loop: CASSTTGAQNYGYTF. DNA for the CDR3: TGTGCCAGCAGCACTACGGGCGCACAAAACTATGGCTACACCTTC. Variable domain in full (rest from reference TRBV7-8 and TRBJ1-2): GAGVSQSPRYKVAKRGQDVALRCDPISGHVSLFWYQQALGQGPEFLTYFQNEAQLDKSGLPSDRFFAERPEGSVSTLKIQRTQQEDSAVYLCASSTTGAQNYGYTFGSGTRLTVV.

The chain links TRBV11-2 to TRBJ1-5, with D perhaps matching TRBD1 (6 bases). The V end lost 1 base, the J end lost 6 bases, and 13 bases lay between the germline ends. Germline CDR1 SGHAT, CDR2 FQNNGV. The CDR3 spans 15 residues. CDR3: CASSLGGGGGQPQHF. The CDR3 region has the DNA TGTGCCAGCAGCTTAGGAGGAGGGGGGGGTCAGCCCCAGCATTTT.

This clone was found a few times. CDR3 residues: CASSSNSYEQYF. CDR3 DNA: TGCGCCAGCAGCTCAAACTCCTACGAGCAGTACTTC. The chain joins TRBV5-1 to TRBJ2-7; no definite D call. Trimming took off 3 bases at V and 0 bases at J, with 4 bases between the two ends. The CDR3 is 12 residues long. The germline V gene has CDR1 SGHRS and CDR2 YFSETQ.